Listed below are T cell receptor beta chains from one sample, sequenced in a study of blood T cells in healthy people across ages. TCRdb re-called the 5' RACE reads through MiXCR, storing one row per CDR3 protein. The top ten hold over 30% of the sample, which has 600,000 to 650,000 distinct CDR3 sequences, roughly three fifths seen once. Specimen: blood. Every receptor here comes from a man between 60 and 75 years old in good health. Both conserved end residues are trimmed from each CDR3. The order of the fields is V gene, J gene, clone size, CDR3 protein. The size of a clone is reported for some rows only, either as once, few or many, or as a class for expanded clones.

TRBV3-1,TRBJ2-3,.,ASSPRPLGGSTDTQY
TRBV12-3/TRBV12-4,TRBJ1-2,.,ASSTGSQGYT
TRBV27,TRBJ2-3,.,ASCRDGPLTDTQY
TRBV6-5,TRBJ2-1,.,ASSWDKASYNEQF
TRBV6-1,TRBJ2-5,.,ASSPSVGGGQPQY
TRBV12-3/TRBV12-4,TRBJ2-4,.,ASSAGTGVKNIQY
TRBV6-1,TRBJ2-3,.,ASSEAAQIYHTDTQY
TRBV29-1,TRBJ2-5,.,SVEAAAGGTAQY
TRBV11-2,TRBJ2-3,few,ASSSQTDTQY
TRBV20-1,TRBJ1-1,.,SARGLGRGDTEAF
TRBV20-1,TRBJ2-5,.,SASGDRGAGETQY
TRBV29-1,TRBJ2-3,once,SVEDGTGGTDTQY
TRBV6-2/TRBV6-3,TRBJ2-5,few,ASSYLEETQY
TRBV6-1,TRBJ1-4,few,ASKGTGVDKLF
TRBV2,TRBJ2-3,.,ASTRTSAADTQY
TRBV20-1,TRBJ1-3,.,SARERSHSGNTIY
TRBV3-1,TRBJ2-1,.,ASSHRTGGNEQF
TRBV11-2,TRBJ1-6,.,ASSPRHTSSYNSPLH
TRBV5-1,TRBJ2-1,.,ASSVRQGNFSYNEQF
TRBV7-9,TRBJ2-5,few,ASSLGTSQETQY
TRBV5-1,TRBJ2-7,few,ASSLAVAGGLPYEQY
TRBV4-1,TRBJ1-2,once,ASSQPGQLNYGYT
TRBV10-3,TRBJ2-5,few,AIRGDSRQGQTQY
TRBV12-3/TRBV12-4,.,.,ASSLAGEGVRETQY
TRBV10-3,TRBJ1-2,few,AISEDRLYGYT
TRBV29-1,TRBJ2-5,once,SHDRGPQETQY
TRBV11-2,TRBJ2-1,.,ASSSRTSGFFSYNEQF
TRBV24-1,TRBJ2-5,many,ATSDLSTGEKETQY
TRBV27,TRBJ2-2,.,ARLAGGPNTGELF
TRBV7-9,TRBJ2-1,.,ASSFLAGVTYNEQF
TRBV20-1,TRBJ1-5,.,SAGGGYDNQPQH
TRBV15,TRBJ2-3,.,ATSRGIADFTDTQY